The source of this T cell receptor beta chain is a study of post-analysis software for immune sequencing data. Study outcomes and limitations: Patients used roughly five TRBV segments, including TRBV5-6, TRBV5-1 and TRBV20-1, more often than controls. The normalized Chao1 diversity of multiple sclerosis patients was significantly lower than that of controls.

This clonotype was seen a few times. Its antigen is undetermined. Between the trimmed V and J ends, which lost 4 bases and 6 bases, there was a span of 19 bases. Looked up from germline, CDR1 is SGHRS and CDR2 is YFSETQ. The CDR3 contains 15 residues. Unique molecular identifiers featured in each of the TCR beta cDNA libraries. Roughly 0.5 million cDNA molecules were obtained from roughly 1 to 10 million T cells. One entry per CDR3 protein results from TCRdb running MiXCR on the PCR reads. The sample includes 150,000 to 200,000 distinct CDR3 sequences, about 36% of them seen just once. The input for sequencing was blood, taken after autologous hematopoietic stem cell transplantation. The origin of this receptor is a girl between 10 and 17 years old with multiple sclerosis. V usage is TRBV5-1 and J usage is TRBJ1-1; weak D call: TRBD1 (6 bases). The CDR3 region has the DNA TGCGCCAGCAGCCTGAGTACAGGGTCTGGCTCTGAAGCTTTCTTT. Amino acid sequence: CASSLSTGSGSEAFF.